What follows describes a single TCR beta chain. Other DNA sequences in this specimen translate into the identical CDR3. Generated by immunoSEQ multiplex PCR, the TCRdb table keeps only in-frame clones and is missing some. The repertoire has fewer than 150,000 clones, roughly 91% of them found once; the top ten carry 4% to 6%. This sample stems from a study of T cell responses to AZD1222 COVID-19 vaccine. This CDR3 has 11 residues. The ends were cut back, 1 base at V and 3 bases at J, with 1 base in the middle. In germline, CDR1 is LGHDT, CDR2 YNNKEL (reference sequence). The receptor's source is an adult who received the AZD1222 COVID-19 vaccine. The sequences come from peripheral blood, collected 28 days after the second AZD1222 dose. V gene TRBV3-1 (or the pseudogene TRBV3-2) combines with J gene TRBJ2-7; D is uncertain. This CDR3 is CASSQGYEQYF. CDR3 sequence (DNA): TGTGCCAGCAGCCAAGGCTACGAGCAGTACTTC.